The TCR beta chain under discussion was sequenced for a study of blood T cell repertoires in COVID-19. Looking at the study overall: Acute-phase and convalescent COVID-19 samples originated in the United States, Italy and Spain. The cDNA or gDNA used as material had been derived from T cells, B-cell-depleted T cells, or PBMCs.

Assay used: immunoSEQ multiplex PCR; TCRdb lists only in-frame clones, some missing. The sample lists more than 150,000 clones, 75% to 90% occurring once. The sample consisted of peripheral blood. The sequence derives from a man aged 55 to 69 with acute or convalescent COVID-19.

CDR3 in amino acids: CASSQDRGGNEQFF. For the CDR3, the DNA is TGTGCCAGCAGCCAAGACAGGGGTGGGAATGAGCAGTTCTTC. V is TRBV4-2 and J is TRBJ2-1; tentative D call: TRBD1 (6 bases). The V and J ends lost 0 bases and 7 bases respectively, with 10 bases between them. Germline V gene lookup returns CDR1 LGHNA and CDR2 YNFKEQ. CDR3 length: 14 residues.